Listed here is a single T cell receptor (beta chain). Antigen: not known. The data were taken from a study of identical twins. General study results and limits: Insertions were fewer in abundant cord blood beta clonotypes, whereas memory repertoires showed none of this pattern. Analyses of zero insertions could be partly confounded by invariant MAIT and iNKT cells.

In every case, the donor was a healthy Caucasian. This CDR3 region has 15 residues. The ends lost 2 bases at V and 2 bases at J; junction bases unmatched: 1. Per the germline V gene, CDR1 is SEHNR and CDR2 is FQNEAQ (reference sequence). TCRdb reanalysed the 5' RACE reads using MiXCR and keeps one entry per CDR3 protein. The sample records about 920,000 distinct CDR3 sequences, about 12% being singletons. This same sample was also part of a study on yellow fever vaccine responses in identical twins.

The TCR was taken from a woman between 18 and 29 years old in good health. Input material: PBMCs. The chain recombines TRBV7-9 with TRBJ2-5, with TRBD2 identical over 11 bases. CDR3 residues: CASSLWTSGQETQYF. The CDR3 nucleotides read TGTGCCAGCAGCTTATGGACTAGCGGGCAAGAGACCCAGTACTTC.